This entry is about one T cell receptor beta chain. The antigen is not known. This entry is derived from a study of a mutant IDH1 vaccine in newly diagnosed glioma. Across the whole study: Treated individuals were around 60% male and approximately 38% female, averaging roughly 44 years of age. General study results and limits: The study observed vaccine-induced immune responses in more than 80% of patients.

The CDR3 totals 14 residues. Trimming stripped 4 bases from V and 5 bases from J, with 12 bases between. The germline V gene encodes CDR1 MNHNS and CDR2 SASEGT. Data came from immunoSEQ multiplex PCR; TCRdb stores just in-frame clones and leaves some out. Counted here are about 98,000 clones, about 87% occurring once; the ten biggest clones make up approximately 0.6%. The time point here: baseline, week 1 (first vaccination visit). As for treatment: pre-vaccination baseline after standard-of-care therapy. Astrocytomas found in donors were new, WHO grade 3 or 4, IDH1-mutant and ATRX-lost. Sequences were derived from PBMCs, sampled from a glioma patient treated with radiotherapy, temozolomide or both. The chain is built from TRBV6-1 and TRBJ1-5; the D gene is possibly TRBD1 (5 bases). The sequence was collected from a woman aged 50 to 65 with glioma. The chain's CDR3 is CASSARTKDQPQHF. The CDR3 coding sequence is TGTGCCAGCAGTGCTCGGACAAAAGATCAGCCCCAGCATTTT.